The sequence of this TCR beta chain was determined in a study of CD8+ T cells in alopecia areata. In the study overall: Treatment of the treated patients consisted of oral tofacitinib, 5 to 10 mg twice daily.

Treatment meaning: oral pan-JAK inhibitor, 5-10 mg twice daily. Only a few counts were recorded for this clone. After isolation, RNA underwent reverse transcription to generate cDNA as the sequencing template. Clones were sequenced by immunoSEQ multiplex PCR, and TCRdb holds only the in-frame ones, with some missing. This table holds roughly 190,000 clones, approximately 61% found once. CDR1 and CDR2 (germline): SQVTM, ANQGSEA. V dropped 6 bases and J dropped 3; count of bases not matched to a gene: 5. CDR3 size: 12 residues. Sequences were derived from CD4+ T cells sorted from blood, sampled at week 24, from a patient treated with tofacitinib. This receptor was identified in a human donor with alopecia areata. The chain uses TRBV29-1 and TRBJ2-7, with TRBD1 matching over 7 bases. The CDR3 region has the DNA TGCAGCGTAACAGGGGCGAACTACGAGCAGTACTTC. Translated, it gives CSVTGANYEQYF.